One and the same sample provided the 27 T cell receptor beta chains below, sequenced in a study of chemoradiotherapy in HPV16-positive cancers. Profiling relied on immunoSEQ multiplex PCR, and the TCRdb table lists in-frame clones only, not all of them. The sample consists of approximately 32,000 clones, 80% of them appearing once. The sequences come from blood, collected from a patient who underwent chemoradiotherapy. The receptor set was obtained from a human donor with HPV-associated anogenital cancer.

The genes are TRBV11-2 and TRBJ1-4; 7 positions match TRBD1. From germline, CDR1 is SGHAT and CDR2 FQNNGV. This CDR3 is built from 15 residues. The V and J ends lost 4 bases and 8 bases, in that order; junction bases with no gene match: 10. The CDR3 reads CASSWGTGVGEKLFF. CDR3 DNA sequence: TGTGCCAGCAGCTGGGGAACAGGGGTTGGAGAAAAACTGTTTTTT.

This clone appeared a few times. The chain is built from TRBV4-3 and TRBJ2-3; 9 positions match TRBD2. The V and J ends lost 2 bases and 2 bases, in that order; junction bases with no gene match: 17. The CDR3 totals 20 residues. Germline V gene sequence: CDR1 LGHNA, CDR2 YSLEER. CDR3 bases: TGCGCCAGCAGCCAACCGAACGGACTAGCGCCTCTCGGGGACACAGATACGCAGTATTTT. This gives the protein CASSQPNGLAPLGDTDTQYF.

The chain links TRBV11-2 to TRBJ1-1; possibly TRBD1 for D (6 bases). V lost 4 bases to trimming and J lost 5 bases, with 17 bases between them. The CDR3 is 15 amino acids. CDR1 SGHAT and CDR2 FQNNGV come from the germline V gene. The CDR3 region is CASSWGQGRGTEAFF. The CDR3 DNA is TGTGCCAGCAGCTGGGGGCAGGGGAGGGGTACTGAAGCTTTCTTT.

The table lists this clone with a count of one. The rearrangement joins TRBV19 to TRBJ2-3, with D maybe TRBD1 (6 bases). The CDR3 spans 14 residues. The germline gives CDR1 LNHDA, CDR2 SQIVND (reference sequence). Trimming took off 6 bases at V and 0 bases at J, with 10 bases between the two ends. In DNA form, the CDR3 reads TGTGCCAGTAGGGGGACAATAAGCACAGATACGCAGTATTTT. This translates into CASRGTISTDTQYF.

The chain is built from TRBV5-1 and TRBJ1-1; TRBD1 is a possible D gene (5 bases). CDR1 is SGHRS and CDR2 is YFSETQ in the germline V gene. CDR3 length equals 14 residues. V lost 0 bases and J 1 base, leaving 7 bases between the germline ends. CDR3: CASSLGRENTEAFF. CDR3 nucleotides: TGCGCCAGCAGCTTGGGCAGGGAGAACACTGAAGCTTTCTTT.

The chain links TRBV4-3 to TRBJ1-4; no definite D call. The V end lost 4 bases, the J end lost 7 bases, and 13 bases lay between the germline ends. Germline loops: CDR1 LGHNA, CDR2 YSLEER. The CDR3 has 14 amino acids. CDR3 region: CASSRLAVGEKLFF. Here the CDR3 DNA reads TGCGCCAGCAGCCGCCTCGCCGTGGGTGAAAAACTGTTTTTT.

The chain employs TRBV6-6 and TRBJ2-1; 9 bases are shared with TRBD2. From germline, CDR1 is MNHNY and CDR2 SVGAGI (reference sequence). V lost 6 bases, J lost 4 bases, and 7 bases stayed unmatched. The length of the CDR3 is 15 residues. For the CDR3, the DNA is TGTGCCAGCAGATATAGCGGGGGCCTATACAATGAGCAGTTCTTC. The encoded protein is CASRYSGGLYNEQFF.

This clone was seen a single time. This same CDR3 is encoded by further DNA sequences in the sample. V and J are TRBV6-1 and TRBJ2-7; tentatively, D is TRBD1 (6 bases). Germline lookup yields CDR1 MNHNS and CDR2 SASEGT. The CDR3 has 14 amino acids. V was cut by 4 bases and J by 0 bases, with 10 bases left in between. The CDR3, as DNA: TGTGCCAGCAGTGGCAGGGGAAGCTCCTACGAGCAGTACTTC. Its translation is CASSGRGSSYEQYF.

The gene calls are TRBV6-1 and TRBJ2-5; D ambiguous. CDR1 is MNHNS and CDR2 is SASEGT in the germline V gene. Trimming removed 6 bases from V and 5 bases from J, with 7 bases in between. CDR3 length: 11 amino acids. CDR3 amino acids: CASRKPETQYF. The CDR3 nucleotides are TGTGCCAGCAGAAAACCGGAGACCCAGTACTTC.

This chain uses TRBV2 with TRBJ1-5; no clear D gene. The CDR3 length is 14 residues. Germline V gene lookup returns CDR1 SNHLY and CDR2 FYNNEI. Trimming removed 6 bases at V and 2 bases at J, with 11 bases between. The CDR3 spells CASSVGRGNQPQHF. CDR3 sequence (DNA): TGTGCCAGCAGCGTCGGGAGGGGCAATCAGCCCCAGCATTTT.

This clone was found a few times. The rearrangement links TRBV5-1 to TRBJ1-4; TRBD1 matches at 8 bases. Germline V gene data show CDR1 as SGHRS and CDR2 as YFSETQ. There are 17 residues in the CDR3. Germline trimming cut 0 bases from V and 7 bases from J; bases unmatched to any gene: 11. CDR3 nucleotide sequence: TGCGCCAGCAGCTTGGGATCAGGGGGCGGAGCAGCTGAAAAACTGTTTTTT. It is translated as CASSLGSGGGAAEKLFF. The variable domain in full, completed from reference TRBV5-1 and TRBJ1-4, reads KAGVTQTPRYLIKTRGQQVTLSCSPISGHRSVSWYQQTPGQGLQFLFEYFSETQRNKGNFPGRFSGRQFSNSRSEMNVSTLELGDSALYLCASSLGSGGGAAEKLFFGSGTQLSVL.

V is TRBV5-1 and J is TRBJ2-7, with 9 bases matching TRBD1. J gave up 2 bases and V 6 bases, and 12 bases lay outside the gene matches. The CDR3 is 16 amino acids. Germline-derived CDR1 and CDR2 are SGHRS and YFSETQ. The CDR3 nucleotides read TGCGCCAGCATCGACTTAGACAGGGGGTTCCCCTACGAGCAGTACTTC. The encoded protein is CASIDLDRGFPYEQYF.

The CDR3 is CASGRARDVSNEQYF. CDR3 nucleotides: TGTGCCAGCGGTAGGGCCCGGGACGTTTCCAACGAGCAGTACTTC. The chain combines TRBV7-9 with TRBJ2-7; the D gene could be TRBD1 or TRBD2 (5 bases each). V was clipped by 8 bases and J by 5 bases, with 22 bases between them. Germline CDR1 reads SEHNR; CDR2 reads FQNEAQ (reference sequence). The CDR3 loop spans 15 amino acids.

This chain uses TRBV7-9 with TRBJ2-2; D ambiguous. Germline CDR1 SEHNR, CDR2 FQNEAQ (reference sequence). With 2 bases removed from V and 3 bases from J, the gap between germline ends came to 13 bases. The CDR3 runs 16 residues. CDR3 amino acids: CASSLILTADTGELFF. CDR3 nucleotides: TGTGCCAGCAGCTTAATCCTGACCGCCGACACCGGGGAGCTGTTTTTT.

This clone was picked up a small number of times. The chain couples TRBV5-1 to TRBJ2-1; 7 bases align to TRBD2. This CDR3 region has 16 residues. V was pared by 2 bases and J by 4 bases, with 9 bases of the junction left unmatched. In germline, CDR1 is SGHRS, CDR2 YFSETQ. The CDR3 loop reads CASSFSGTTLYNEQFF. The DNA for the CDR3 is TGCGCCAGCAGCTTTTCCGGGACTACCCTGTACAATGAGCAGTTCTTC.

The rearrangement joins TRBV25-1 to TRBJ1-1; no clear D gene. The germline CDR1 and CDR2 sequences are MGHDK and SYGVNS. Trimming pared 8 bases from V and 5 bases from J, leaving 9 bases between. The CDR3 runs 11 residues. The CDR3 sequence: CASARLTEAFF. CDR3 in DNA: TGTGCCAGCGCCCGGTTGACTGAAGCTTTCTTT.

The chain uses TRBV5-1 and TRBJ2-3; TRBD2 aligns across 9 bases. The germline V gene has CDR1 SGHRS and CDR2 YFSETQ. V lost 0 bases and J lost 2; bases outside the gene matches: 7. This CDR3 spans 17 amino acids. CDR3 loop: CASSLGALAGFTDTQYF. For the CDR3, the DNA is TGCGCCAGCAGCTTGGGGGCTCTAGCGGGGTTCACAGATACGCAGTATTTT.

The chain carries TRBV7-9 and TRBJ1-5, with D tentatively TRBD1 (6 bases). The germline V and J ends were trimmed by 0 bases and 0 bases, with 15 bases remaining between them. Germline CDR1 SEHNR, CDR2 FQNEAQ (reference sequence). The CDR3 length is 18 residues. CDR3 residues: CASSLAWGQLGSNQPQHF. For the CDR3, the DNA is TGTGCCAGCAGCTTAGCGTGGGGACAACTGGGTAGCAATCAGCCCCAGCATTTT.

The chain carries TRBV7-8 and TRBJ2-7; 7 positions agree with TRBD2. This CDR3 comprises 17 residues. Trimming cost V 0 bases and J 1 base; bases outside gene matches: 9. Germline CDR1 and CDR2: SGHVS and FQNEAQ. The DNA for the CDR3 is TGTGCCAGCAGCTTAGCGAGGGCTCGCGGGGGTTCCTACGAGCAGTACTTC. It translates to CASSLARARGGSYEQYF.

This sequence joins TRBV19 and TRBJ1-5; D is undetermined. The CDR3 contains 13 residues. Germline CDR1 LNHDA, CDR2 SQIVND (reference sequence). V lost 3 bases to trimming and J lost 3 bases, with 6 bases between them. DNA of the CDR3: TGTGCCAGTAGTATGGTAGACAATCAGCCCCAGCATTTT. Residues: CASSMVDNQPQHF.

This chain uses TRBV11-2 with TRBJ1-1; D perhaps matches TRBD1 (5 bases). CDR1 and CDR2 from the germline V gene are SGHAT and FQNNGV. The CDR3 has 15 amino acids. The V and J ends lost 1 base and 4 bases respectively, with 13 bases between them. CDR3 region: CASSLGRGKATEAFF. The CDR3, as DNA: TGTGCCAGCAGCTTAGGTAGGGGAAAGGCCACTGAAGCTTTCTTT.

J is TRBJ2-1 and V is TRBV7-3; TRBD2 matches 8 bases. V lost 1 base to trimming and J lost 5 bases; unmatched junction nucleotides: 4. The CDR3 has 15 amino acids. The germline V gene encodes CDR1 SGHTA and CDR2 FQGTGA. CDR3 sequence: CASSLRGGLDNEQFF. CDR3 DNA sequence: TGTGCCAGCAGCTTAAGGGGGGGACTAGACAATGAGCAGTTCTTC.

The CDR3 DNA reads as TGTGCCAGCAGTCATGGGCAAAAGGGGGAGCTGTTTTTT. Amino acid sequence: CASSHGQKGELFF. The chain employs TRBV7-2 and TRBJ2-2, with unresolved D. Germline V lookup: CDR1 SGHTA, CDR2 FQGNSA. Trimming cost V 6 bases and J 8 bases, with 13 bases left between them. The CDR3 covers 13 residues.

The chain couples TRBV6-5 to TRBJ2-3; 8 bases are a match to TRBD1. The CDR3 is 15 amino acids. The germline V gene has CDR1 MNHEY and CDR2 SVGAGI. V shed 7 bases and J 8 bases; nucleotides not matched to a gene: 14. The CDR3 DNA sequence: TGTGCCAGCACAGCCGGGGCAGGGGGCGAAGTTACGCAGTATTTT. Protein sequence: CASTAGAGGEVTQYF.

V gene TRBV18 combines with J gene TRBJ2-5; D remains unclear. V lost 2 bases, J lost 5 bases, and 9 bases lay in between. The CDR3 is 13 amino acids. Looked up from germline, CDR1 is KGHSH and CDR2 is LQKENI. Here the CDR3 DNA reads TGTGCCAGCTCACCAGGGCTAGAGGAGACCCAGTACTTC. This sequence encodes CASSPGLEETQYF.

The CDR3 spells CASSMWGQYEQYF. DNA for the CDR3: TGTGCCAGCAGTATGTGGGGTCAATACGAGCAGTACTTC. The chain has TRBV14 and TRBJ2-7; D remains ambiguous. The CDR3 has 13 residues. Germline V CDR1 and CDR2: SGHDN, FVKESK. Trimming left V 6 bases short and J 4 bases short, with 13 bases between.

J is TRBJ1-1 and V is TRBV29-1; the D gene is possibly TRBD1 (5 bases). Between the trimmed V and J ends, which lost 6 bases and 4 bases, there was a span of 21 bases. This CDR3 spans 15 amino acids. Germline assignment: CDR1 SQVTM and CDR2 ANQGSEA. The CDR3 protein is CSVAWGRGSGTEAFF. The CDR3 nucleotides are TGCAGCGTCGCTTGGGGGAGGGGCAGCGGCACTGAAGCTTTCTTT.